The rows below give T cell receptor beta chains drawn from one sample of a study of OX40 agonist ivuxolimab in advanced cancers. Sequencing used immunoSEQ multiplex PCR; TCRdb keeps in-frame clones, though not all of them. The table includes around 58,000 clones, about 90% detected once. The sequencing here drew on CD4+ or CD8+ T cells sorted from blood, taken in a trial of the OX40 agonist ivuxolimab. Receptor source: an adult with an advanced solid tumor such as melanoma, head and neck, liver or kidney cancer. The CDR3 runs from the conserved cysteine through the conserved F or W. A D gene is named only where the DNA matches it firmly. Size is omitted from some rows. Given values are once, few, many or a class for expanded clones.

D: NA; size: NA; J: TRBJ1-1; V: TRBV11-1; CDR3: CASSPLGAQRTEAFF; DNA: TGTGCCAGCAGCCCGTTGGGAGCCCAGCGCACTGAAGCTTTCTTT
D: TRBD1; size: NA; J: TRBJ2-1; V: TRBV6-6; CDR3: CASRAPGTGVNEQFF; DNA: TGTGCCAGCAGAGCCCCCGGGACAGGGGTGAATGAGCAGTTCTTC
D: NA; size: NA; J: TRBJ2-2; V: TRBV5-1; CDR3: CASSLDPTGELFF; DNA: TGCGCCAGCAGCTTGGATCCCACCGGGGAGCTGTTTTTT
D: TRBD2; size: NA; J: TRBJ2-1; V: TRBV19; CDR3: CASSKGLASYNEQFF; DNA: TGTGCCAGTAGTAAGGGACTAGCGAGTTACAATGAGCAGTTCTTC
D: TRBD1; size: NA; J: TRBJ2-3; V: TRBV9; CDR3: CASSAKGQGAADTQYF; DNA: TGTGCCAGCAGCGCCAAAGGACAGGGGGCCGCAGATACGCAGTATTTT
D: TRBD2; size: few; J: TRBJ2-5; V: TRBV6-1; CDR3: CASSAIPGGAETQYF; DNA: TGTGCCAGCAGTGCGATACCGGGGGGGGCGGAGACCCAGTACTTC
D: NA; size: NA; J: TRBJ2-7; V: TRBV28; CDR3: CASSLPLTAEQYF; DNA: TGTGCCAGCAGTTTACCCCTGACGGCCGAGCAGTACTTC
D: NA; size: NA; J: TRBJ2-1; V: TRBV9; CDR3: CASSVAAGGYNGQFF; DNA: TGTGCCAGCAGCGTAGCCGCAGGCGGCTACAATGGGCAGTTCTTC
D: TRBD1; size: NA; J: TRBJ2-5; V: TRBV6-6; CDR3: CASSSGTGWQETQYF; DNA: TGTGCCAGCAGTTCCGGGACAGGGTGGCAAGAGACCCAGTACTTC
D: NA; size: few; J: TRBJ1-1; V: TRBV18; CDR3: CASSLPTTGAFF; DNA: TGTGCCAGCTCACTACCGACCACAGGAGCTTTCTTT
D: NA; size: NA; J: TRBJ1-4; V: TRBV10-3; CDR3: CAIQRQGGEKLFF; DNA: TGTGCCATCCAAAGGCAGGGCGGGGAAAAACTGTTTTTT
D: NA; size: NA; J: TRBJ1-2; V: TRBV6-5; CDR3: CASSSYQQDNYGYTF; DNA: TGTGCCAGCAGCAGTTACCAACAGGACAACTATGGCTACACCTTC
D: NA; size: NA; J: TRBJ2-2; V: TRBV5-1; CDR3: CASSFVPTGELFF; DNA: TGCGCCAGCAGCTTCGTCCCTACCGGGGAGCTGTTTTTT
D: NA; size: NA; J: TRBJ2-2; V: TRBV6-6; CDR3: CASSRLAVGELFF; DNA: TGTGCCAGCAGCCGGTTAGCGGTCGGGGAGCTGTTTTTT
D: NA; size: once; J: TRBJ1-4; V: TRBV5-6; CDR3: CASSLYGFSTNEKLFF; DNA: TGTGCCAGCAGCTTATACGGATTTTCAACTAATGAAAAACTGTTTTTT
D: TRBD1; size: few; J: TRBJ1-1; V: TRBV10-3; CDR3: CAISVPGQGVTEAFF; DNA: TGTGCCATCAGCGTACCGGGACAGGGGGTGACTGAAGCTTTCTTT
D: TRBD2; size: NA; J: TRBJ2-5; V: TRBV5-4; CDR3: CASSLATGGLGTQYF; DNA: TGTGCCAGCAGCTTGGCCACGGGGGGGCTTGGGACCCAGTACTTC
D: NA; size: NA; J: TRBJ1-1; V: TRBV29-1; CDR3: CSIEDGITEAFF; DNA: TGCAGCATTGAAGATGGGATCACTGAAGCTTTCTTT
D: NA; size: NA; J: TRBJ2-3; V: TRBV7-3; CDR3: CASSLTPSFSDTQYF; DNA: TGTGCCAGCAGCTTAACGCCTAGCTTCTCAGATACGCAGTATTTT
D: NA; size: NA; J: TRBJ2-3; V: TRBV27; CDR3: CASSNSGPHLTQYF; DNA: TGTGCCAGCAGTAATAGCGGCCCCCACCTTACGCAGTATTTT
D: TRBD1; size: NA; J: TRBJ2-2; V: TRBV6-6; CDR3: CASSPPGQGLTGELFF; DNA: TGTGCCAGCAGCCCTCCGGGACAGGGCCTCACCGGGGAGCTGTTTTTT
D: NA; size: few; J: TRBJ2-1; V: TRBV7-2; CDR3: CASSLIPYNEQFF; DNA: TGTGCCAGCAGCTTAATCCCCTACAATGAGCAGTTCTTC
D: TRBD1; size: NA; J: TRBJ2-7; V: TRBV19; CDR3: CASSIRDRAHSYEQYF; DNA: TGTGCCAGTAGTATTCGGGACAGGGCCCACTCCTACGAGCAGTACTTC
D: NA; size: once; J: TRBJ2-6; V: TRBV19; CDR3: CASSMQAVPGANVLTF; DNA: TGTGCCAGTAGTATGCAGGCAGTGCCCGGGGCCAACGTCCTGACTTTC
D: NA; size: NA; J: TRBJ2-3; V: TRBV9; CDR3: CASSVGGSSTDTQYF; DNA: TGTGCCAGCAGCGTAGGCGGTAGCAGCACAGATACGCAGTATTTT
D: NA; size: NA; J: TRBJ2-3; V: TRBV29-1; CDR3: CSGQKHMVTDTQYF; DNA: TGCAGCGGACAGAAGCACATGGTCACAGATACGCAGTATTTT
D: NA; size: NA; J: TRBJ2-2; V: TRBV9; CDR3: CASRGGLNTGELFF; DNA: TGTGCCAGCAGGGGGGGACTTAACACCGGGGAGCTGTTTTTT
D: NA; size: NA; J: TRBJ2-7; V: TRBV5-5; CDR3: CASSLEAGPLKQYF; DNA: TGTGCCAGCAGCTTGGAGGCAGGGCCTCTCAAGCAGTACTTC
D: NA; size: NA; J: TRBJ2-1; V: TRBV19; CDR3: CASSTYRLSGYNEQFF; DNA: TGTGCCAGTAGCACCTATCGGCTAAGCGGTTACAATGAGCAGTTCTTC
D: NA; size: NA; J: TRBJ2-3; V: TRBV5-6; CDR3: CASSALGTGDTDTQYF; DNA: TGTGCCAGCAGCGCCCTGGGGACTGGGGACACAGATACGCAGTATTTT
D: NA; size: NA; J: TRBJ1-5; V: TRBV2; CDR3: CASSEMGLGGSQPQHF; DNA: TGTGCCAGCAGTGAGATGGGGCTTGGGGGGAGTCAGCCCCAGCATTTT
D: NA; size: NA; J: TRBJ1-6; V: TRBV19; CDR3: CATSGRAGHNSPLHF; DNA: TGTGCCACCTCAGGGAGGGCAGGGCATAATTCACCCCTCCACTTT
D: NA; size: NA; J: TRBJ2-1; V: TRBV11-3; CDR3: CASSSYPEPQFF; DNA: TGTGCCAGCAGCTCTTATCCGGAACCGCAGTTCTTC
D: NA; size: NA; J: TRBJ1-1; V: TRBV6-5; CDR3: CGAGLPGNTEAFF; DNA: TGTGGGGCGGGCCTCCCGGGGAACACTGAAGCTTTCTTT
D: NA; size: NA; J: TRBJ2-3; V: TRBV6-1; CDR3: CASSEMGGTTDTQYF; DNA: TGTGCCAGCAGTGAGATGGGAGGAACCACAGATACGCAGTATTTT